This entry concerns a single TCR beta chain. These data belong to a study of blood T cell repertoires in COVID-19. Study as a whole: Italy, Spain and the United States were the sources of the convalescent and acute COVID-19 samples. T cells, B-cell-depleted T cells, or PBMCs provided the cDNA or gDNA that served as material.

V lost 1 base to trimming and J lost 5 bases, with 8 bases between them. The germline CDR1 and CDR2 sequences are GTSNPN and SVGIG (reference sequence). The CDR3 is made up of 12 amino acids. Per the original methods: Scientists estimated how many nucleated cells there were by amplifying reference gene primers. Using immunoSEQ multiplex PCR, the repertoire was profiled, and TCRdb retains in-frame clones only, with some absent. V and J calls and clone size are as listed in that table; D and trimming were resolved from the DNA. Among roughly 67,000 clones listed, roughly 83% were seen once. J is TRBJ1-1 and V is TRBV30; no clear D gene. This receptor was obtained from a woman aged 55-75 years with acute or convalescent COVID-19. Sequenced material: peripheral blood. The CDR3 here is CAWSETGTEAFF. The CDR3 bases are TGTGCCTGGAGTGAAACGGGTACTGAAGCTTTCTTT.